A selection of T cell receptor beta chains follows, all from one sample in a study of T cell changes during pregnancy in multiple sclerosis. Generated by immunoSEQ multiplex PCR, the TCRdb table keeps only in-frame clones and is missing some. The table has about 40,000 clones, about 90% seen once. The source was CD4+ T cells from peripheral blood mononuclear cells, collected before pregnancy. The receptors come from a female donor with multiple sclerosis, enrolled in a pregnancy study. Each CDR3 is given with its conserved first and last residue. The D gene is left open where the match is weak. Where a row states a size, it is once, few, many or the class of an expanded clone; other rows omit it.

CDR3 DNA: TGTGCCAGCAGCCAAGATGCGGCCAGGGACTATGGCTACACCTTC; CDR3 protein: CASSQDAARDYGYTF; V gene: TRBV4-2; J gene: TRBJ1-2; clone size: -; D gene: -
CDR3 DNA: TGCGCCAGCTCCTTCGACAGAGCCAAAAACATTCAATACTTC; CDR3 protein: CASSFDRAKNIQYF; V gene: TRBV5-1; J gene: TRBJ2-4; clone size: -; D gene: -
CDR3 DNA: TGTGCCAGCAGCTTGGGACTAGCGGGAGTAACCGGGGAGCTGTTTTTT; CDR3 protein: CASSLGLAGVTGELFF; V gene: TRBV7-9; J gene: TRBJ2-2; clone size: -; D gene: TRBD2
CDR3 DNA: TGTGCCACCAGCAGAGATCTAGGTAATGAGCAGTTCTTC; CDR3 protein: CATSRDLGNEQFF; V gene: TRBV15; J gene: TRBJ2-1; clone size: -; D gene: -
CDR3 DNA: TGTGCCAGCTCACCAAGGCTACTAGCGGGGGTTGACGATACGCAGTATTTT; CDR3 protein: CASSPRLLAGVDDTQYF; V gene: TRBV18; J gene: TRBJ2-3; clone size: -; D gene: TRBD2
CDR3 DNA: TGTGCCAGCAGCACACGGACAGGGGGCGTGAGAGCTTTCTTT; CDR3 protein: CASSTRTGGVRAFF; V gene: TRBV11-2; J gene: TRBJ1-1; clone size: -; D gene: TRBD1
CDR3 DNA: TGTGCCAGCAGTTTTGACAGTGGCTATGGCTACACCTTC; CDR3 protein: CASSFDSGYGYTF; V gene: TRBV6-6; J gene: TRBJ1-2; clone size: -; D gene: -
CDR3 DNA: TGTGCCAGCAGCTTAGCCCCCGGGGGGTCGGTTGAAAAACTGTTTTTT; CDR3 protein: CASSLAPGGSVEKLFF; V gene: TRBV7-6; J gene: TRBJ1-4; clone size: -; D gene: -
CDR3 DNA: TGCGCCAGCAGCCAAGATTCACAGGGGGTAAACACCATATATTTT; CDR3 protein: CASSQDSQGVNTIYF; V gene: TRBV4-1; J gene: TRBJ1-3; clone size: -; D gene: TRBD1
CDR3 DNA: TGTGCCAGCAGCGTCAGCGGAACTCCCTACGAGCAGTACTTC; CDR3 protein: CASSVSGTPYEQYF; V gene: TRBV9; J gene: TRBJ2-7; clone size: once; D gene: -
CDR3 DNA: TGTGCCAGCAGCCAAGTACCGGGACAGCTCACAGATACGCAGTATTTT; CDR3 protein: CASSQVPGQLTDTQYF; V gene: TRBV14; J gene: TRBJ2-3; clone size: -; D gene: TRBD1
CDR3 DNA: TGTGCTACCGCTCGACAGGGGGCCCCCAATCAGCCCCAGCATTTT; CDR3 protein: CATARQGAPNQPQHF; V gene: TRBV19; J gene: TRBJ1-5; clone size: -; D gene: TRBD1
CDR3 DNA: TGTGCCAGCAGTCCAGCAGGCAAAGAGTATGGCTACACCTTC; CDR3 protein: CASSPAGKEYGYTF; V gene: TRBV27; J gene: TRBJ1-2; clone size: -; D gene: -
CDR3 DNA: TGTGCCAGCAGTTTAGGGCAGGCACCGTACTCCTACGAGCAGTACTTC; CDR3 protein: CASSLGQAPYSYEQYF; V gene: TRBV28; J gene: TRBJ2-7; clone size: -; D gene: -
CDR3 DNA: TGTGCCAGCAGTTACGTCCCCCTAGCGGGAGGAGACAATGAGCAGTTCTTC; CDR3 protein: CASSYVPLAGGDNEQFF; V gene: TRBV27; J gene: TRBJ2-1; clone size: once; D gene: TRBD2
CDR3 DNA: TGTGCCAGCAGCTCTACGAGGGTGAGCTCCTACAATGAGCAGTTCTTC; CDR3 protein: CASSSTRVSSYNEQFF; V gene: TRBV7-3; J gene: TRBJ2-1; clone size: -; D gene: -
CDR3 DNA: TGTGCCTGGGCGCAGGGGGGAGGAGGAAAGACCCAGTACTTC; CDR3 protein: CAWAQGGGGKTQYF; V gene: TRBV30; J gene: TRBJ2-5; clone size: -; D gene: -
CDR3 DNA: TGCGCCAGCAGCTTGGGGGCTAGCGGGGGGACAGGAGAGCAGTTCTTC; CDR3 protein: CASSLGASGGTGEQFF; V gene: TRBV5-1; J gene: TRBJ2-1; clone size: -; D gene: TRBD2
CDR3 DNA: TGTGCCAGCAGCAAAGTCGAGGAAGTGAACACCGGGGAGCTGTTTTTT; CDR3 protein: CASSKVEEVNTGELFF; V gene: TRBV21-1; J gene: TRBJ2-2; clone size: -; D gene: -